This T cell receptor beta chain was obtained from a study of blood T cell repertoires in COVID-19. The germline V gene encodes CDR1 SGHDT and CDR2 YYEEEE. The CDR3 is 15 residues long. V shed 4 bases and J shed 5 bases, with 18 bases lying between them. Generated by immunoSEQ multiplex PCR, the TCRdb table keeps only in-frame clones and is missing some. The sample lists roughly 280,000 clones, approximately 91% seen once, with roughly 2.3% in the top ten. The chain recombines TRBV5-6 with TRBJ1-1; D call uncertain. The TCR originated in a man aged 50-59 years with acute or convalescent COVID-19. Material for sequencing was peripheral blood. CDR3 amino acids: CASSSAEVRGTEAFF. For the CDR3, the DNA is TGTGCCAGCAGCAGTGCTGAGGTGAGAGGAACTGAAGCTTTCTTT.